The present TCR beta chain was sequenced within a study of shared clonotypes between healthy human individuals (dated by TCRdb to about 2020). Regarding the study in general: A couple of women and a few men aged 18 to 49 years were included in the cohort. Per donor, three plates each were used for CD4 naive and CD4 memory, two for CD8 naive, and one for CD8 memory. Libraries were prepared and TCR repertoires were sequenced by different laboratories using diverse techniques, in order to increase sequencing depth and limit assay-specific biases. The study deeply sequenced blood TCR repertoires of about five healthy adults to estimate repertoire size and the extent of clonotype sharing between individuals. Leukapheresis yielded between about 0.94 and 9 billion PBMCs per donor.

Relative to germline, V is 5 bases shorter and J is 4 bases shorter, with 11 bases between their ends. There are 14 amino acids in the CDR3, from cysteine to phenylalanine inclusive. Left in the record is the CDR3 DNA by itself, 42 bases read in frame from the first base. As encoded in the germline V gene, CDR1 is SGHAT while CDR2 is FQNNGV. Study-wide conclusions, independent of this receptor: Larger estimated clonotype richness was generally found for naive subsets than for memory subsets. Sampling was restricted to blood, and TCR repertoires in tissue are likely to differ from TCR repertoires in blood. About 5% of naive CD4, 3.5% of naive CD8, roughly 2.4% of memory CD4, and approximately 0.39% of memory CD8 clonotypes were shared across several donors. Rarefaction of sorted-subset datasets indicated incomplete sequencing despite the large sequencing depth. Because the study included a small number of donors, the genetic and exposure-history diversity represented was limited. Clonotypes shared by all four sorted-subset donors showed higher generation probabilities than non-shared clonotypes. Pairwise subsampling led to the expectation that sequencing depth would affect the degree of clonotype sharing among donors.

TCR CDR3 regions were amplified from genomic DNA by multiplex PCR using the deep immunoSEQ assay. For each cell subset, the extracted genomic DNA was distributed evenly across all wells of several immunoSEQ 96-well plates, and each plate served as one replicate. For sorted subsets, each replicate PCR was loaded with around 220 ng genomic DNA, equivalent to about 33,000 T cell genomes. Purified libraries were quantified with a Qubit 3.0 fluorometer, sized on a Bioanalyzer 2100, and re-quantified with the KAPA Library Quantification kit. Every immunoSEQ 96-well plate was sequenced on a dedicated single-read 150-cycle Illumina NextSeq 550 flow cell. Processing in the source paper ran as follows. The immunoSEQ output contained only junctional sequences without quality scores, so filtering could not match that applied to full-length reads. Sequences were annotated with PyIR, a Python wrapper for IgBLAST v1.9, and V/J genes and CDR3 were assigned using IMGT germline references. Reads with weak V/J assignments (E-value above 1e-6), missing CDR3, stop codons, out-of-frame junctions, or ambiguous translated residues were removed. A V3J clonotype was defined by an identical inferred V gene, J gene, and CDR3 amino acid sequence. The percentage overlap between two repertoires was calculated by dividing the number of shared unique clonotypes by the size of the smaller repertoire. RTK rarefaction, the Chao1 estimator, and Recon v2.1 estimates of unobserved clonotypes were used to assess repertoire richness. Generation probabilities were computed with OLGA for all TCRbeta clonotypes obtained by the gDNA method from four donors. The immuneACCESS repertoire file appears here via TCRdb, limited to in-frame rearrangements. These files lack a portion of the clones; in checked studies, under half of the deficit traces to unresolved V genes, and the cause of the others is not known. V and J calls and clone size are those listed in that table; D and trimming were worked out from the DNA. This sample gives about 2.4 million clones in total; approximately 90% of them show up just once. 0.13% to 0.15% of the sample rests with the top ten.

The donors were healthy, HIV-negative adults who had no recently reported acute infections or vaccinations. All donors were Caucasian adults living in Nashville, Tennessee, USA. CD4+ T cells were enriched by magnetic negative selection, after which naive cells were positively selected on CD45RA and the negative fraction was taken as the memory subset. Blood was obtained by leukapheresis, after which PBMCs were separated by Ficoll-Histopaque density gradient centrifugation and cryopreserved in liquid nitrogen vapor phase. Analytical flow cytometry was used to check the purity and quantity of every magnetically sorted T cell population. Genomic DNA was isolated from every sorted fraction and measured by UV absorbance on a Nanodrop 2000c. Regarding this clone: Its target antigen remains unknown. Per-nucleotide qualities are absent, and no much larger clonotype sits a single base away.

The sequence came from a man between 18 and 29 years old in good health. The sequenced sample was naive CD4+ T cells sorted from blood. This specimen's cell subset or site label, per the study, means: CD45RA+ positively selected. The chain is made from TRBV11-2 and TRBJ2-2; the best D guess is TRBD1, with 6 bases matching. The CDR3 region has the sequence CASSQTGSTGELFF. The DNA sequence reads TGTGCCAGCAGCCAAACAGGGTCCACCGGGGAGCTGTTTTTT.